The present TCR beta chain was sequenced within a study of cytomegalovirus exposure and HLA in healthy donors. About this clone: The antigen remains unidentified.

The protocol was immunoSEQ multiplex PCR, while the TCRdb copy is restricted to in-frame clones and leaves out a portion. Found here are hundreds of thousands of clones, roughly 87% of them singletons; the top ten hold around 11%. CDR1 and CDR2 (germline): SGHRS, YFSETQ. CDR3 size: 16 residues. Trimming cost V 0 bases and J 0 bases, with 12 bases left between them. Findings of the study overall: A few chains tied to CMV proved CMV antigen-specific in vitro.

The origin of this receptor is a man aged 18 to 29 in good health and CMV-seropositive. The chain carries TRBV5-1 and TRBJ1-1, with a tentative D call TRBD1 (5 bases). Sequencing input: PBMCs. The CDR3: CASSLARGALNTEAFF. For the CDR3, the DNA is TGCGCCAGCAGCTTGGCCAGAGGGGCCCTGAACACTGAAGCTTTCTTT.